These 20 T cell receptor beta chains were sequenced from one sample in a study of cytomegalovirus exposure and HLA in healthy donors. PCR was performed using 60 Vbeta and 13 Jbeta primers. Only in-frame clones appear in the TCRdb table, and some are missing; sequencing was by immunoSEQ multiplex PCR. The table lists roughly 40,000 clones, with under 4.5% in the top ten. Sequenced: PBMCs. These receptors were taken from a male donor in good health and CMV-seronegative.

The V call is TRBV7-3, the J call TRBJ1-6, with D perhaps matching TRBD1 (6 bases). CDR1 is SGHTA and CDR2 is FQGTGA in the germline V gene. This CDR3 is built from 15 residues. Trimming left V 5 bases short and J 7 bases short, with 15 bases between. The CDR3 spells CASSPTGLKNSPLHF. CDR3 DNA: TGTGCCAGCAGCCCGACAGGATTAAAGAATTCACCCCTCCACTTT.

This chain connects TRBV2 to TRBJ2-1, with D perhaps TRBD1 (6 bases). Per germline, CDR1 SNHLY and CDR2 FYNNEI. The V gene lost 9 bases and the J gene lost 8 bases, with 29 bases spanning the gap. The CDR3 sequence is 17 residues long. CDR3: CARGTSDSTSVVDEQFF. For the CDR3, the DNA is TGTGCCAGAGGAACCTCGGACAGCACGTCCGTTGTCGATGAGCAGTTCTTC.

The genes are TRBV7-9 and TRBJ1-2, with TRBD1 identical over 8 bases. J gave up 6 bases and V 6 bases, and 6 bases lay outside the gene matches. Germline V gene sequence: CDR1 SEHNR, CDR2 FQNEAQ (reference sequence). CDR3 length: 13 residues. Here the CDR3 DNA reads TGTGCCAGCAGTAAGGACAGGGTGGATGGCTACACCTTC. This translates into CASSKDRVDGYTF. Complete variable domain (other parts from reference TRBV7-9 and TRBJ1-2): DTGVSQNPRHKITKRGQNVTFRCDPISEHNRLYWYRQTLGQGPEFLTYFQNEAQLEKSRLLSDRFSAERPKGSFSTLEIQRTEQGDSAMYLCASSKDRVDGYTFGSGTRLTVV.

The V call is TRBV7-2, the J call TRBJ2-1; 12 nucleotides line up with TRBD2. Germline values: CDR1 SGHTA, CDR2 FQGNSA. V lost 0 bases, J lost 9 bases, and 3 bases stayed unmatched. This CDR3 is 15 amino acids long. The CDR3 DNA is TGTGCCAGCAGCTTAGCACTAGCGGGGGGCCGTGAGCAGTTCTTC. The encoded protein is CASSLALAGGREQFF.

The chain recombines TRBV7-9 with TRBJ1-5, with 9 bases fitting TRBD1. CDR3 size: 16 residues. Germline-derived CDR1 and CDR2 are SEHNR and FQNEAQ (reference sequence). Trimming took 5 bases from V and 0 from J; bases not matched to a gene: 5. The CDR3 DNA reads TGTGCCAGCAGCCCTGACAGGGGGGGTAGCAATCAGCCCCAGCATTTT. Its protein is CASSPDRGGSNQPQHF.

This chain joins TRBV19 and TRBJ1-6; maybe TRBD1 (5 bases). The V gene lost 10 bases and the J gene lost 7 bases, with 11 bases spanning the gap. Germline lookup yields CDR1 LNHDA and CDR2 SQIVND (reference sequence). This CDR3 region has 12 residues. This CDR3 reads CATRVGNSPLHF. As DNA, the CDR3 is TGTGCCACCAGGGTCGGGAATTCACCCCTCCACTTT.

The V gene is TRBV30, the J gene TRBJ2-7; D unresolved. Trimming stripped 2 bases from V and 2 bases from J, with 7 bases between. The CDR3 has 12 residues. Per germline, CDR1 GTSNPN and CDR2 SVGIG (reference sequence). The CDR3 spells CAWSLQTYEQYF. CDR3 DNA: TGTGCCTGGAGTCTCCAGACCTACGAGCAGTACTTC.

The CDR3 region has the DNA TGTGCCAGCAGTTTCTGGGCGCACCACAGCTACGAGCAGTACTTC. It codes for CASSFWAHHSYEQYF. The chain couples TRBV28 to TRBJ2-7; D remains unclear. V was shortened by 3 bases and J by 3 bases, with 15 bases between the two germline ends. The CDR3 loop spans 15 amino acids. Looked up from germline, CDR1 is MDHEN and CDR2 is SYDVKM.

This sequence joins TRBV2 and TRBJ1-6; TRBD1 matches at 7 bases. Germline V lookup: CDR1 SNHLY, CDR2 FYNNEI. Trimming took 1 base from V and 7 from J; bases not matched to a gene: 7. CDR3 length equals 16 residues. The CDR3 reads CASSEEGALLNSPLHF. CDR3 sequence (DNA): TGTGCCAGCAGTGAAGAGGGGGCACTTTTAAATTCACCCCTCCACTTT.

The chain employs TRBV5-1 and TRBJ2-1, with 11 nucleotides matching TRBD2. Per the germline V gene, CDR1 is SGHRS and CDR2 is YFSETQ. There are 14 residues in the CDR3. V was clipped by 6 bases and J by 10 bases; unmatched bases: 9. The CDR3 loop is CASTYSGGAREQFF. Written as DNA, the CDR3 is TGCGCCAGCACATATAGCGGGGGGGCCAGGGAGCAGTTCTTC.

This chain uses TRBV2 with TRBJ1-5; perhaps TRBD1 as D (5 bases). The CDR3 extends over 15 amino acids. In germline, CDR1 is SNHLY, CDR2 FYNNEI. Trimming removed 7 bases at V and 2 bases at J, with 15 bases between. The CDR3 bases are TGTGCCAGCACCCGGACACTTGGAGGCAATCAGCCCCAGCATTTT. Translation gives CASTRTLGGNQPQHF.

CDR3 DNA sequence: TGTGCCAGCAGGTCCCTTCGTGGCGGGGGGGCCCCGGGCGAGCAGTACTTC. It encodes CASRSLRGGGAPGEQYF. The J gene is TRBJ2-7, the V gene TRBV28; 9 bases are a match to TRBD2. The CDR3 sequence is 17 residues long. After removal of 6 bases from V and 6 bases from J, the junction contained 18 bases not matched to a gene. Germline lookup yields CDR1 MDHEN and CDR2 SYDVKM.

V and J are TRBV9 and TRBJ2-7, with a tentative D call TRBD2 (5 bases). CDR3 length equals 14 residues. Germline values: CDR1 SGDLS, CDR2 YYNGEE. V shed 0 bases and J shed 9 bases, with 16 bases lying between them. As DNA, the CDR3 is TGTGCCAGCAGCGTAGTCCCGGGGAGTGGTGTGCAGTACTTC. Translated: CASSVVPGSGVQYF. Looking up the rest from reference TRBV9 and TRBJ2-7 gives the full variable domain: DSGVTQTPKHLITATGQRVTLRCSPRSGDLSVYWYQQSLDQGLQFLIQYYNGEERAKGNILERFSAQQFPDLHSELNLSSLELGDSALYFCASSVVPGSGVQYFGPGTRLTVT.

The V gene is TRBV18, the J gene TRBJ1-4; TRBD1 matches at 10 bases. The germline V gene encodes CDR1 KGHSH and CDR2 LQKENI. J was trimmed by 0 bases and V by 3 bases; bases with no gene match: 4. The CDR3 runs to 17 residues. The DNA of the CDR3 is TGTGCCAGCTCACCCCTAGGACAGGGGGCAACTAATGAAAAACTGTTTTTT. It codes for CASSPLGQGATNEKLFF.

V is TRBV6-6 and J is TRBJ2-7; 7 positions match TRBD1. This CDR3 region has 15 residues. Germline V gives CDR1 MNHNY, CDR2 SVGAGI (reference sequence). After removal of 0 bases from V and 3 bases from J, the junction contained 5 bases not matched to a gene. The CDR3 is CASSYSRDSHYEQYF. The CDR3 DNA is TGTGCCAGCAGTTACTCGAGGGACAGCCACTACGAGCAGTACTTC.

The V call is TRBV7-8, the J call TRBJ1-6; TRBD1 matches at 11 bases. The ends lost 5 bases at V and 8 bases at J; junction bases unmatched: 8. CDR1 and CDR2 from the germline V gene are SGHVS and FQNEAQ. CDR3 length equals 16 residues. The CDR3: CASSPWDRGSHSPLHF. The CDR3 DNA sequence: TGTGCCAGCAGCCCCTGGGACAGGGGGTCGCATTCACCCCTCCACTTT.

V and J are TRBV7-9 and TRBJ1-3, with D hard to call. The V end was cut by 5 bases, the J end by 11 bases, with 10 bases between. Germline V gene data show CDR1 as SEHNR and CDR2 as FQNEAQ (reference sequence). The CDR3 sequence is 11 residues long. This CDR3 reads CASSPGAAIYF. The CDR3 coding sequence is TGTGCCAGCAGCCCAGGCGCCGCCATATATTTT.

The CDR3 here is CASSPEPGQVWEKLFF. CDR3 bases: TGCGCCAGCAGCCCCGAGCCGGGACAGGTGTGGGAAAAACTGTTTTTT. V gene TRBV5-1 combines with J gene TRBJ1-4; 8 positions match TRBD1. Trimming removed 4 bases from V and 8 bases from J; junction bases left unmatched: 13. The length of the CDR3 is 16 residues. Germline V gene data show CDR1 as SGHRS and CDR2 as YFSETQ.

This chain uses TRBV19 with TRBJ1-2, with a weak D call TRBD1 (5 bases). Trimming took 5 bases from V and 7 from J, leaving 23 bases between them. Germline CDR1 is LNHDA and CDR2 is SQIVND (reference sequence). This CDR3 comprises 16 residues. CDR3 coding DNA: TGTGCCAGTAGTTTTCGCCCGGGGGGACGCTCTAGTGGCTACACCTTC. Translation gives CASSFRPGGRSSGYTF. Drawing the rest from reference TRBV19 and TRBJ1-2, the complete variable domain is DGGITQSPKYLFRKEGQNVTLSCEQNLNHDAMYWYRQDPGQGLRLIYYSQIVNDFQKGDIAEGYSVSREKKESFPLTVTSAQKNPTAFYLCASSFRPGGRSSGYTFGSGTRLTVV.

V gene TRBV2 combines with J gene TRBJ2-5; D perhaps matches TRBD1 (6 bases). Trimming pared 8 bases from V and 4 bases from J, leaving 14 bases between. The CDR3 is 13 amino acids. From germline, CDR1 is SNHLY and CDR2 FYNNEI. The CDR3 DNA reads TGTGCCAGCGGCTACAGGGCCCGAGAGACCCAGTACTTC. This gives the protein CASGYRARETQYF.